One sample yielded the 32 T cell receptor beta chains listed below, sequenced in a study of blood T cell repertoires in COVID-19. Sequencing was performed with immunoSEQ multiplex PCR; in TCRdb, only in-frame clones are kept and a portion is missing. The sample has more than 400,000 clones, roughly 90% seen once. The sequencing input was PBMCs or T cells enriched from blood (not recorded which). The receptors stem from a woman younger than 30 who had recovered from COVID-19.

The chain is built from TRBV5-1 and TRBJ2-5; D gene unclear. CDR1 is SGHRS, CDR2 YFSETQ, per germline. The germline V and J ends were trimmed by 4 bases and 4 bases, with 8 bases remaining between them. The CDR3 covers 12 residues. The chain's CDR3 is CASSPSRETQYF. The CDR3 DNA follows: TGCGCCAGCAGCCCCTCGCGAGAGACCCAGTACTTC.

The chain links TRBV25-1 to TRBJ1-5, with D perhaps matching TRBD1 (6 bases). The CDR3 contains 12 residues. Germline V gene sequence: CDR1 MGHDK, CDR2 SYGVNS. V lost 8 bases to trimming and J lost 2 bases, with 7 bases between them. This chain's CDR3 is CASRQGNQPQHF. The CDR3 DNA sequence: TGTGCCAGCCGACAGGGCAATCAGCCCCAGCATTTT.

The V and J genes are TRBV7-2 and TRBJ2-5; TRBD2 matches 9 bases. V was pared by 1 base and J by 1 base, with 1 base of the junction left unmatched. CDR1 and CDR2 (germline): SGHTA, FQGNSA. This CDR3 is 15 amino acids long. The CDR3 nucleotides are TGTGCCAGCAGCTTAGTTAGCGGGGGCCAAGAGACCCAGTACTTC. Encoded protein: CASSLVSGGQETQYF.

The rearrangement links TRBV30 to TRBJ1-1; a possible D gene is TRBD1 (5 bases). Trimming stripped 7 bases from V and 3 bases from J, with 15 bases between. Germline lookup yields CDR1 GTSNPN and CDR2 SVGIG (reference sequence). CDR3 length: 13 amino acids. Written as DNA, the CDR3 is TGTGCCTTGGAAATATGGGGGGACACTGAAGCTTTCTTT. Its protein is CALEIWGDTEAFF.

This clone was observed a few times. The chain has TRBV7-2 and TRBJ1-5, with a tentative D call TRBD1 (5 bases). Germline V lookup: CDR1 SGHTA, CDR2 FQGNSA. The CDR3 runs to 13 residues. The germline V and J ends were trimmed by 5 bases and 4 bases, with 9 bases remaining between them. The CDR3 coding sequence is TGTGCCAGCAGCCCGACAGTTAATCAGCCCCAGCATTTT. It translates to CASSPTVNQPQHF.

This clone was found a few times. The V and J genes are TRBV19 and TRBJ2-7, with TRBD2 as a possible D gene (6 bases). This CDR3 spans 14 amino acids. V dropped 6 bases and J dropped 0 bases, with 12 bases sitting between them. Germline V gene data show CDR1 as LNHDA and CDR2 as SQIVND (reference sequence). CDR3 nucleotide sequence: TGTGCCAGTAGGCGGGAAATTAGCTCCTACGAGCAGTACTTC. Protein sequence: CASRREISSYEQYF. Full variable domain (remainder filled in from reference TRBV19 and TRBJ2-7): DGGITQSPKYLFRKEGQNVTLSCEQNLNHDAMYWYRQDPGQGLRLIYYSQIVNDFQKGDIAEGYSVSREKKESFPLTVTSAQKNPTAFYLCASRREISSYEQYFGPGTRLTVT.

V and J are TRBV6-1 and TRBJ1-1, with a weak D call TRBD1 (6 bases). V was clipped by 1 base and J by 4 bases, with 10 bases between them. The CDR3 has 14 residues. Looked up from germline, CDR1 is MNHNS and CDR2 is SASEGT. CDR3 sequence reads: CASSEGQVSTEAFF. The DNA of the CDR3 is TGTGCCAGCAGTGAAGGACAGGTGAGCACTGAAGCTTTCTTT.

V gene TRBV6-5 combines with J gene TRBJ1-1; 9 bases align to TRBD1. V gave up 2 bases and J gave up 4 bases; unmatched junction bases: 5. This CDR3 is 15 amino acids long. CDR1 is MNHEY, CDR2 SVGAGI, per germline. The CDR3 coding sequence is TGTGCCAGCAGTTACCTAACAGGGGGCGGCACTGAAGCTTTCTTT. Amino acid sequence: CASSYLTGGGTEAFF.

A single count supports this clone. CDR3 nucleotides: TGTGCCAGCAGCCAAGATCGGGCTAGCGGGGACTTACTAGCCAAAAACATTCAGTACTTC. This codes for CASSQDRASGDLLAKNIQYF. The chain links TRBV4-2 to TRBJ2-4, with TRBD2 identical over 9 bases. Germline V gives CDR1 LGHNA, CDR2 YNFKEQ. After removal of 0 bases from V and 0 bases from J, the junction contained 12 bases not matched to a gene. The CDR3 extends over 20 amino acids.

This clone was detected only once. This sequence joins TRBV4-1 and TRBJ2-6, with D maybe TRBD1 (6 bases). This CDR3 spans 17 amino acids. V was pared by 0 bases and J by 1 base, with 10 bases between. Germline values: CDR1 MGHRA, CDR2 YSYEKL. CDR3 residues: CASSQDFRGSGANVLTF. The CDR3 DNA reads TGCGCCAGCAGCCAAGATTTCAGGGGATCTGGGGCCAACGTCCTGACTTTC.

The rearrangement uses TRBV28 and TRBJ1-1; no firm D call. This CDR3 region has 12 residues. Trimming left V 1 base short and J 6 bases short, with 6 bases between. From germline, CDR1 is MDHEN and CDR2 SYDVKM. CDR3 in amino acids: CASSLYKPEAFF. The CDR3 DNA sequence: TGTGCCAGCAGTTTATACAAACCTGAAGCTTTCTTT.

The CDR3 DNA reads TGCGCCAGCAGCCTCTCAGGGAACGAGCAGTACTTC. Its protein is CASSLSGNEQYF. The chain carries TRBV4-1 and TRBJ2-7, with D possibly matching TRBD1 (5 bases). Trimming removed 4 bases at V and 5 bases at J, with 9 bases between. The germline V gene has CDR1 MGHRA and CDR2 YSYEKL. CDR3 length: 12 residues.

V usage is TRBV18 and J usage is TRBJ2-1; D is uncertain. Germline V gene data show CDR1 as KGHSH and CDR2 as LQKENI. Deletions cut 3 bases from V and 7 bases from J, with 25 bases between. The CDR3 contains 18 residues. The CDR3 reads CASSPASWYGQMVNEQFF. Here the CDR3 DNA reads TGTGCCAGCTCACCCGCCTCTTGGTATGGCCAAATGGTTAATGAGCAGTTCTTC.

The chain carries TRBV7-8 and TRBJ1-2, with D tentatively TRBD1 (5 bases). Trimming removed 5 bases from V and 4 bases from J, with 11 bases in between. Germline V CDR1 and CDR2: SGHVS, FQNEAQ. CDR3 length equals 13 residues. CDR3 protein: CASSPRVSYGYTF. CDR3 sequence (DNA): TGTGCCAGCAGCCCCAGGGTGTCCTATGGCTACACCTTC.

This sequence joins TRBV5-4 and TRBJ1-4, with 7 nucleotides matching TRBD1. The CDR3 loop spans 14 amino acids. V was clipped by 0 bases and J by 8 bases; unmatched bases: 4. Germline CDR1 is SGHNT and CDR2 is YYREEE (reference sequence). CDR3 nucleotides: TGTGCCAGCAGCTTGGGAGGGGGCGGCGAAAAACTGTTTTTT. Its translation is CASSLGGGGEKLFF.

This chain uses TRBV4-2 with TRBJ1-2; 7 bases line up with TRBD1. Germline V lookup: CDR1 LGHNA, CDR2 YNFKEQ. The CDR3 length is 17 residues. J was trimmed by 4 bases and V by 1 base; bases with no gene match: 12. The CDR3 loop reads CASSQGQGPLSFYGYTF. In DNA, the CDR3 is TGTGCCAGCAGCCAAGGACAGGGCCCTCTCTCATTCTATGGCTACACCTTC.

The rearrangement joins TRBV28 to TRBJ1-5; D gene uncertain. Germline V gives CDR1 MDHEN, CDR2 SYDVKM. The CDR3 consists of 19 residues. V shed 5 bases and J shed 0 bases, with 23 bases lying between them. The CDR3 spells CASSVPGLILPYSNQPQHF. The CDR3 DNA follows: TGTGCCAGCAGTGTTCCCGGACTCATCCTTCCTTATAGCAATCAGCCCCAGCATTTT. Looking up the rest from reference TRBV28 and TRBJ1-5 gives the full variable domain: DVKVTQSSRYLVKRTGEKVFLECVQDMDHENMFWYRQDPGLGLRLIYFSYDVKMKEKGDIPEGYSVSREKKERFSLILESASTNQTSMYLCASSVPGLILPYSNQPQHFGDGTRLSIL.

V and J are TRBV5-5 and TRBJ2-1, with TRBD2 matching 9 bases. CDR3 length: 16 residues. The germline V gene encodes CDR1 SGHKS and CDR2 YYEKEE (reference sequence). Trimming cost V 4 bases and J 4 bases; bases outside gene matches: 9. CDR3 protein: CASSVQAGGHYNEQFF. The CDR3 bases are TGTGCCAGCAGCGTACAAGCGGGGGGCCATTACAATGAGCAGTTCTTC.

This clone appeared a few times. The chain links TRBV5-1 to TRBJ1-2, with D hard to call. This CDR3 has 16 residues. Germline V gives CDR1 SGHRS, CDR2 YFSETQ. V was pared by 6 bases and J by 4 bases, with 22 bases between. This CDR3 is CASTNSPLAQSYGYTF. For the CDR3, the DNA is TGCGCCAGCACCAATTCACCGCTCGCGCAAAGCTATGGCTACACCTTC.

The CDR3 coding sequence is TGTGCCAGCAGTTTAAGCTCCGGGACAGCTTTTTATGAGCAGTACTTC. Translated: CASSLSSGTAFYEQYF. The genes are TRBV27 and TRBJ2-7; 7 bases match TRBD1. The CDR3 length is 16 residues. J was trimmed by 7 bases and V by 2 bases; bases with no gene match: 14. CDR1 MNHEY and CDR2 SMNVEV come from the germline V gene (reference sequence).

The rearrangement links TRBV10-3 to TRBJ2-1, with D perhaps matching TRBD2 (6 bases). Trimming pared 10 bases from V and 10 bases from J, leaving 23 bases between. The CDR3 contains 14 residues. Germline lookup yields CDR1 ENHRY and CDR2 SYGVKD. CDR3 nucleotide sequence: TGTGCCACAACCCCGAAGTTTGCGGGGTCGGAGCAGTTCTTC. Its translation is CATTPKFAGSEQFF.

The chain uses TRBV5-6 and TRBJ1-1, with D unclear. The CDR3 covers 14 residues. Trimming removed 3 bases from V and 5 bases from J, with 14 bases in between. Germline loops: CDR1 SGHDT, CDR2 YYEEEE. The CDR3 sequence: CASSSDISWTEAFF. The CDR3 DNA reads TGTGCCAGCAGCTCCGACATATCCTGGACTGAAGCTTTCTTT.

The rearrangement uses TRBV7-9 and TRBJ1-1; D perhaps matches TRBD1 (5 bases). Germline CDR1 is SEHNR and CDR2 is FQNEAQ (reference sequence). CDR3 length equals 12 residues. V was trimmed by 4 bases and J by 10 bases, leaving 13 bases between them. CDR3 nucleotides: TGTGCCAGCAGCTCGGGGGACTCCCTAGCTTTCTTT. The encoded protein is CASSSGDSLAFF.

The gene calls are TRBV28 and TRBJ2-1; 8 nucleotides agree with TRBD2. Germline lookup yields CDR1 MDHEN and CDR2 SYDVKM. The CDR3 runs 16 residues. Trimming at V came to 5 bases and at J to 5 bases, leaving 11 bases not matched to a gene. The CDR3 region is CASSGPRGGLNNEQFF. Written as DNA, the CDR3 is TGTGCCAGCAGTGGGCCCCGGGGGGGGCTAAACAATGAGCAGTTCTTC.

This rearrangement joins TRBV12-5 to TRBJ1-5; 7 bases fit TRBD1. The CDR3 is 18 residues long. J gave up 0 bases and V 4 bases, and 12 bases lay outside the gene matches. Germline V gene data show CDR1 as LGHNT and CDR2 as FRNRAP. The CDR3 loop is CASGSSGQVSYSNQPQHF. The DNA of the CDR3 is TGTGCTAGTGGTTCGTCCGGACAGGTATCTTATAGCAATCAGCCCCAGCATTTT.

The chain couples TRBV7-9 to TRBJ2-2, with D perhaps matching TRBD2 (6 bases). V lost 7 bases and J 4 bases, leaving 13 bases between the germline ends. The CDR3 spans 14 residues. CDR1 and CDR2 from the germline V gene are SEHNR and FQNEAQ (reference sequence). The CDR3 nucleotides are TGTGCCAGCACCCCGGGACTTTTCACCGGGGAGCTGTTTTTT. Encoded protein: CASTPGLFTGELFF.

The chain recombines TRBV3-1 (or the pseudogene TRBV3-2) with TRBJ2-1, with 8 bases lining up with TRBD1. CDR1 is LGHDT, CDR2 YNNKEL, per germline (reference sequence). This CDR3 is 16 amino acids long. V lost 5 bases, J lost 1 base, and 7 bases stayed unmatched. For the CDR3, the DNA is TGTGCCAGCAGCGAAAACGACAGGGGTTCCTACAATGAGCAGTTCTTC. It encodes CASSENDRGSYNEQFF.

This chain links TRBV7-2 with TRBJ1-1, with D perhaps TRBD1 (6 bases). V was trimmed by 1 base and J by 8 bases, leaving 11 bases between them. The CDR3 runs to 13 residues. Per germline, CDR1 SGHTA and CDR2 FQGNSA. The chain's CDR3 is CASSLVWTAEAFF. The DNA of the CDR3 is TGTGCCAGCAGCTTAGTCTGGACAGCCGAAGCTTTCTTT. Variable domain in full (rest from reference TRBV7-2 and TRBJ1-1): GAGVSQSPSNKVTEKGKDVELRCDPISGHTALYWYRQSLGQGLEFLIYFQGNSAPDKSGLPSDRFSAERTGGSVSTLTIQRTQQEDSAVYLCASSLVWTAEAFFGQGTRLTVV.

The V gene is TRBV12-5, the J gene TRBJ2-5; a weak D match, TRBD1 (6 bases). CDR3 length equals 14 residues. V was shortened by 4 bases and J by 0 bases, with 9 bases between the two germline ends. Germline-derived CDR1 and CDR2 are LGHNT and FRNRAP. The CDR3 region is CASGSGQNQETQYF. In nucleotides, the CDR3 is TGTGCTAGTGGTTCCGGACAGAACCAAGAGACCCAGTACTTC.

This chain connects TRBV28 to TRBJ2-5, with 9 positions matching TRBD2. This CDR3 has 13 amino acids. CDR1 and CDR2 (germline): MDHEN, SYDVKM. The ends lost 6 bases at V and 4 bases at J; junction bases unmatched: 3. The CDR3 sequence: CASRQGLAETQYF. CDR3 nucleotide sequence: TGTGCCAGCAGACAGGGACTAGCAGAGACCCAGTACTTC.

The CDR3 here is CASSLEDPGEVEQFF. The DNA for the CDR3 is TGCGCCAGCAGCTTGGAGGACCCAGGGGAAGTTGAGCAGTTCTTC. This sequence joins TRBV5-1 and TRBJ2-1; a possible D gene is TRBD1 (6 bases). Trimming took off 0 bases at V and 9 bases at J, with 16 bases between the two ends. The CDR3 covers 15 residues. CDR1 and CDR2 from the germline V gene are SGHRS and YFSETQ. Full variable domain (remainder filled in from reference TRBV5-1 and TRBJ2-1): KAGVTQTPRYLIKTRGQQVTLSCSPISGHRSVSWYQQTPGQGLQFLFEYFSETQRNKGNFPGRFSGRQFSNSRSEMNVSTLELGDSALYLCASSLEDPGEVEQFFGPGTRLTVL.

V gene TRBV30 combines with J gene TRBJ1-3; a weak D match, TRBD1 (5 bases). V lost 0 bases to trimming and J lost 4 bases, with 22 bases between them. This CDR3 comprises 18 residues. Germline V gene data show CDR1 as GTSNPN and CDR2 as SVGIG (reference sequence). The DNA of the CDR3 is TGTGCCTGGAGTGTACCCATGAGGACACCTAAAGACGGAAACACCATATATTTT. This encodes CAWSVPMRTPKDGNTIYF. The entire variable domain, with the rest obtained from reference TRBV30 and TRBJ1-3, is as follows: SQTIHQWPATLVQPVGSPLSLECTVEGTSNPNLYWYRQAAGRGLQLLFYSVGIGQISSEVPQNLSASRPQDRQFILSSKKLLLSDSGFYLCAWSVPMRTPKDGNTIYFGEGSWLTVV.